The T cell receptor beta chain described here comes from a study of cytomegalovirus exposure and HLA in healthy donors. Study-wide results and limits: It is likely that the observed cluster of highly shared sequence variants was a sequencing artifact.

In regard to this clone: Antigen specificity is unknown.

The germline CDR1 and CDR2 sequences are DFQATT and SNEGSKA (reference sequence). V shed 6 bases and J shed 4 bases, with 9 bases lying between them. This CDR3 contains 11 residues. This PCR relied on a set of 60 Vbeta primers and 13 Jbeta primers. Assay: immunoSEQ multiplex PCR; the TCRdb copy retains only in-frame clones and omits some. The sample gives about 180,000 clones, roughly 81% of which show up once; around 4.9% is in the top ten. The sequence came from a girl aged 10-17 years in good health and CMV-seropositive. The rearrangement links TRBV20-1 to TRBJ1-2; D is undetermined. The sample comprised PBMCs. The CDR3 region is CSARRGYGYTF. The CDR3 nucleotides read TGCAGTGCAAGGCGGGGCTATGGCTACACCTTC.